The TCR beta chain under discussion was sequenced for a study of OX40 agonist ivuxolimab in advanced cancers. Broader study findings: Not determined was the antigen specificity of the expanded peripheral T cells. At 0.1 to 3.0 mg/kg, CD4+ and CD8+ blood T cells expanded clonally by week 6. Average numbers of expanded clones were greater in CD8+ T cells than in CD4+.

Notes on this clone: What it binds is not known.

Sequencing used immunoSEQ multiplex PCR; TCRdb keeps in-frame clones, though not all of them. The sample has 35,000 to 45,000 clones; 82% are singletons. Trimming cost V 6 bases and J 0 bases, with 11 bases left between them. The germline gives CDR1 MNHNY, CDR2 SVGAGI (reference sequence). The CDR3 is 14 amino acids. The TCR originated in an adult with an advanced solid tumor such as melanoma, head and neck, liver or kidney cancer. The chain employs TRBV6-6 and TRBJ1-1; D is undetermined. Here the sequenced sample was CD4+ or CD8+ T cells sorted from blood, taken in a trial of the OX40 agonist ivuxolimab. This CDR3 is CASRREELNTEAFF. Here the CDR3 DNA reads TGTGCCAGCAGACGGGAAGAATTGAACACTGAAGCTTTCTTT.